The 4 T cell receptor beta chains presented below share a single source sample, sequenced in a study of shared clonotypes between healthy human individuals. Sequencing used immunoSEQ multiplex PCR; TCRdb keeps in-frame clones, though not all of them. The table records under 700,000 clones, about 95% of them present only once. The naive CD8 fraction comprised CD45RO-negative cells positively selected for CCR7 and excluded terminally differentiated effector memory CD45RA+ cells. Specimen: naive CD8+ T cells sorted from blood. These receptors came from a woman aged 25 to 45 in good health.

This clone was observed once. The chain carries TRBV7-9 and TRBJ1-1; 8 positions agree with TRBD1. The CDR3 length is 12 residues. The trim removed 10 bases at V and 6 bases at J, leaving 7 bases unmatched. The germline CDR1 and CDR2 sequences are SEHNR and FQNEAQ (reference sequence). The CDR3 is CATDVQGAEAFF. CDR3 sequence (DNA): TGTGCCACCGACGTACAGGGGGCTGAAGCTTTCTTT.

The V and J genes are TRBV7-9 and TRBJ2-7; D not certain. Germline loops: CDR1 SEHNR, CDR2 FQNEAQ (reference sequence). Deletions cut 2 bases from V and 3 bases from J, with 8 bases between. The CDR3 runs 13 residues. CDR3 DNA: TGTGCCAGCAGCTTAATCGGCAACTACGAGCAGTACTTC. Translation gives CASSLIGNYEQYF.

V gene TRBV27 combines with J gene TRBJ2-2; no clear D gene. V was pared by 1 base and J by 8 bases, with 5 bases between. Per the germline V gene, CDR1 is MNHEY and CDR2 is SMNVEV (reference sequence). CDR3 length equals 12 residues. CDR3 sequence reads: CASSLYLGELFF. Here the CDR3 DNA reads TGTGCCAGCAGTTTATATCTGGGGGAGCTGTTTTTT.

The CDR3 spells CASSLRDGTGELFF. CDR3 nucleotide sequence: TGTGCCAGCAGTTTAAGGGACGGTACCGGGGAGCTGTTTTTT. The chain is built from TRBV27 and TRBJ2-2; the D gene could be TRBD1 or TRBD2 (5 bases each). The CDR3 runs to 14 residues. Germline CDR1 MNHEY, CDR2 SMNVEV (reference sequence). Trimming cost V 2 bases and J 5 bases, with 9 bases left between them.